This TCR beta chain was sequenced during a study of T cells after yellow fever vaccination. CDR1 is ENHRY and CDR2 is SYGVKD in the germline V gene. The CDR3 has 11 residues. V was trimmed by 10 bases and J by 5 bases, leaving 11 bases between them. This clonotype was picked up many times. What it recognizes is unknown. Study-wide results and caveats: Highly abundant clonotypes carried over from the bulk population could end up in FACS-sorted repertoires as contaminants. Secondary responses were weaker yet peaked faster, day 5 versus 15. Subsequent to the booster, the majority of primary-vaccination clones reappeared (96% CD4, approximately 90% CD8).

TCRdb reprocessed the 5' RACE reads via MiXCR and lists one record per CDR3 protein. This sample yields 100,000 to 150,000 distinct CDR3 sequences, of which about 7.4% are seen a single time; around 2.7% belongs to the top ten. Material: CD4+ T cells sorted from PBMCs, obtained approximately 11 days after the first yellow fever vaccination. The rearrangement joins TRBV10-3 to TRBJ2-5; D remains unclear. This sequence was found in a young man who received the YFV17D yellow fever vaccine. The CDR3 reads CATGQVETQYF. The CDR3 bases are TGTGCCACGGGCCAAGTCGAGACCCAGTACTTC.